This TCR beta chain was identified in a study of blood T cell repertoires in COVID-19. Looking at the study overall: Acute-phase and convalescent COVID-19 samples originated in the United States, Italy and Spain. Sample material is recorded as cDNA or gDNA derived from T cells, B-cell-depleted T cells, or PBMCs.

In the original analysis: Amplification from reference gene primers served as the basis for estimated nucleated cell counts. Measured with immunoSEQ multiplex PCR; TCRdb has only the in-frame clones, and not every one. Clone size and the V and J calls come from that table; the DNA yielded D and trimming. The sample includes around 45,000 clones, 60% to 80% of them seen just once. Between the trimmed V and J ends, which lost 1 base and 9 bases, there was a span of 13 bases. This CDR3 contains 13 residues. Germline V gene lookup returns CDR1 GTSNPN and CDR2 SVGIG (reference sequence). The chain couples TRBV30 to TRBJ2-1; D call uncertain. This receptor was identified in a woman of 80 years or more with acute or convalescent COVID-19. The sample taken for sequencing was peripheral blood. CDR3 DNA sequence: TGTGCCTGGAGTGCCTGGAGAGTGTCTGAGCAGTTCTTC. Translation gives CAWSAWRVSEQFF.